One and the same sample provided the 9 T cell receptor beta chains below, sequenced in a study of OX40 agonist ivuxolimab in advanced cancers. Sequenced by immunoSEQ multiplex PCR; TCRdb stores in-frame clones only, minus some. Seen here are around 25,000 clones, roughly 84% observed once, and the top ten hold 16%. The specimen was CD4+ or CD8+ T cells sorted from blood, collected in a trial of the OX40 agonist ivuxolimab. The source of these receptors is an adult with an advanced solid tumor such as melanoma, head and neck, liver or kidney cancer.

This rearrangement joins TRBV9 to TRBJ2-1, with 13 bases matching TRBD2. This CDR3 contains 17 residues. Germline lookup yields CDR1 SGDLS and CDR2 YYNGEE. Unmatched junction bases numbered 3, after V lost 1 base and J lost 2 bases. CDR3 nucleotides: TGTGCCAGCAGCGTACCTACTAGCGGGGGGGCCTACAATGAGCAGTTCTTC. It encodes CASSVPTSGGAYNEQFF. Together with reference TRBV9 and TRBJ2-1, the CDR3 gives the full variable domain: DSGVTQTPKHLITATGQRVTLRCSPRSGDLSVYWYQQSLDQGLQFLIQYYNGEERAKGNILERFSAQQFPDLHSELNLSSLELGDSALYFCASSVPTSGGAYNEQFFGPGTRLTVL.

This chain connects TRBV4-1 to TRBJ2-1; D is undetermined. V shed 1 base and J shed 0 bases, with 10 bases lying between them. This CDR3 has 16 residues. Germline values: CDR1 MGHRA, CDR2 YSYEKL. The CDR3 region has the DNA TGCGCCAGCAGCCAAGCTCTACTGAGCTCCTACAATGAGCAGTTCTTC. Protein product: CASSQALLSSYNEQFF.

V usage is TRBV29-1 and J usage is TRBJ2-5, with 14 bases identical to TRBD2. CDR1 SQVTM and CDR2 ANQGSEA come from the germline V gene. Trimming took 7 bases from V and 3 from J; bases not matched to a gene: 10. The CDR3 consists of 16 residues. The CDR3 is CSADPGTSGREETQYF. The CDR3 region has the DNA TGCAGCGCTGACCCCGGGACTAGCGGGAGAGAAGAGACCCAGTACTTC.

The CDR3 DNA reads as TGTGCCAGCAGCTCCGGGGCCGACTCCTACGAGCAGTACTTC. Encoded protein: CASSSGADSYEQYF. The V and J genes are TRBV11-3 and TRBJ2-5, with D perhaps matching TRBD1 or TRBD2 (5 bases each). The J call may be in error: the DNA end matches TRBJ2-7 better. CDR1 is SGHNT and CDR2 is YENEEA in the germline V gene. The CDR3 runs 14 residues.

The chain is built from TRBV2 and TRBJ2-1; the match to TRBD2 covers 15 bases. From germline, CDR1 is SNHLY and CDR2 FYNNEI. This CDR3 is built from 14 residues. Trimming took 8 bases from V and 10 from J; bases not matched to a gene: 6. CDR3: CASCGLAGGAEQFF. The CDR3 DNA follows: TGTGCCAGCTGTGGACTAGCGGGGGGGGCCGAGCAGTTCTTC.

The chain recombines TRBV6-1 with TRBJ2-1; 9 bases are shared with TRBD2. The CDR3 has 15 amino acids. The V segment lost 2 bases and the J segment 9 bases; nucleotides outside the gene matches: 8. Germline CDR1 is MNHNS and CDR2 is SASEGT. The CDR3 sequence is CASSELAGGPGEQFF. DNA of the CDR3: TGTGCCAGCAGTGAACTTGCGGGAGGGCCAGGTGAGCAGTTCTTC.

This rearrangement joins TRBV19 to TRBJ2-1, with D perhaps TRBD2 (6 bases). The V gene lost 9 bases and the J gene lost 10 bases, with 19 bases spanning the gap. The CDR3 extends over 13 amino acids. Germline CDR1 LNHDA, CDR2 SQIVND (reference sequence). CDR3 in DNA: TGTGCCAGCCGGGACTCCGTCGTTGTGGAGCAGTTCTTC. It yields the protein CASRDSVVVEQFF. Together with reference TRBV19 and TRBJ2-1, the CDR3 gives the full variable domain: DGGITQSPKYLFRKEGQNVTLSCEQNLNHDAMYWYRQDPGQGLRLIYYSQIVNDFQKGDIAEGYSVSREKKESFPLTVTSAQKNPTAFYLCASRDSVVVEQFFGPGTRLTVL.

This clone was recorded only once. The genes are TRBV6-4 and TRBJ2-3; 7 nucleotides align to TRBD2. CDR1 and CDR2 from the germline V gene are MRHNA and SNTAGT. The V segment lost 4 bases and the J segment 0 bases; nucleotides outside the gene matches: 4. This CDR3 has 15 residues. The CDR3, as DNA: TGTGCCAGCAGTGGCGGTAGCGGGAGCACAGATACGCAGTATTTT. Protein: CASSGGSGSTDTQYF.

Here the CDR3 DNA reads TGTGCCAGCAGCTTAGGTAGCGGGAGGGCCTACACCGGGGAGCTGTTTTTT. Its translation: CASSLGSGRAYTGELFF. This chain uses TRBV7-8 with TRBJ2-2; TRBD2 agrees at 11 bases. This CDR3 has 17 amino acids. Germline V gene lookup returns CDR1 SGHVS and CDR2 FQNEAQ. The J segment lost 3 bases and the V segment lost 1 base, leaving 4 bases of the junction unmatched.